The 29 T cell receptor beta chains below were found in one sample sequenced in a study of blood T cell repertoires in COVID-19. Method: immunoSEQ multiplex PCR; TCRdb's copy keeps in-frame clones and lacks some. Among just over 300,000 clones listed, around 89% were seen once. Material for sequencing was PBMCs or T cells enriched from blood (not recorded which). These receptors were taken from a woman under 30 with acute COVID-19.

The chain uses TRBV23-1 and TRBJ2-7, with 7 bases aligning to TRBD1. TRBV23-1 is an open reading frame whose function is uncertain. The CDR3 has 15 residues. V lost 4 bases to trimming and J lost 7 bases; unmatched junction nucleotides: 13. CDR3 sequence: CASSLREQGTREQYF. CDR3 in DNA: TGCGCCAGCAGTCTGAGGGAACAGGGGACGCGGGAGCAGTACTTC.

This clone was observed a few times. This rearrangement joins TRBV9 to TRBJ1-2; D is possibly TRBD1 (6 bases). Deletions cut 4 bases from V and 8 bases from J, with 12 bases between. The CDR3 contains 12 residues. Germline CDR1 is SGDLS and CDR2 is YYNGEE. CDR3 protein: CASSPNRDGYTF. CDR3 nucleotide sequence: TGTGCCAGCAGCCCTAACAGGGACGGCTACACCTTC. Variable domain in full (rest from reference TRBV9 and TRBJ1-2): DSGVTQTPKHLITATGQRVTLRCSPRSGDLSVYWYQQSLDQGLQFLIQYYNGEERAKGNILERFSAQQFPDLHSELNLSSLELGDSALYFCASSPNRDGYTFGSGTRLTVV.

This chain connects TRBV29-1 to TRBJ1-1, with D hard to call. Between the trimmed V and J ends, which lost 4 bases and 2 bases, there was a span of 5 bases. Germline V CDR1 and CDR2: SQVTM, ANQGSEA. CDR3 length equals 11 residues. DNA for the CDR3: TGCAGCGTTGGTATTAACACTGAAGCTTTCTTT. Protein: CSVGINTEAFF.

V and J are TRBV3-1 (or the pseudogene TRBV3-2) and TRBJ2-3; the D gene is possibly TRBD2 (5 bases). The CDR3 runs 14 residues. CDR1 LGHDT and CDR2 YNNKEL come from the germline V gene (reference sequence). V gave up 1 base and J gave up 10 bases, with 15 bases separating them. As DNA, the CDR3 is TGTGCCAGCAGCCAAGGCCCCGTCTCGAGGGCGCAGTATTTT. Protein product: CASSQGPVSRAQYF.

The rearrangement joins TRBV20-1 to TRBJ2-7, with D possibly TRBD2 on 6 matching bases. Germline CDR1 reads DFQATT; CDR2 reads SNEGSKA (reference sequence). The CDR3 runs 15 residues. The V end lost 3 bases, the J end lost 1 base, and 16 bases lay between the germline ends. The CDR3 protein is CSASLSGVTSYEQYF. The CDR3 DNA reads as TGCAGTGCTAGTCTTTCGGGGGTCACATCCTACGAGCAGTACTTC.

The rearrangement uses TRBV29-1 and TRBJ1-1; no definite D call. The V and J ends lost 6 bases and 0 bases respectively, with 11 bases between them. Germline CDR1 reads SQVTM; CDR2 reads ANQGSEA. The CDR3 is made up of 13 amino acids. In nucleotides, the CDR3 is TGCAGCGTCAGTCCGATCCTGAACACTGAAGCTTTCTTT. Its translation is CSVSPILNTEAFF.

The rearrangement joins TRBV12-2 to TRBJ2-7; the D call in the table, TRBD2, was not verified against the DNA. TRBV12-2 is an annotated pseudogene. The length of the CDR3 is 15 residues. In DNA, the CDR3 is TGTGCAAGTCGCTTAGCGCTAGACTGGATGTCCGAGCAGTACTTC. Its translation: CASRLALDWMSEQYF.

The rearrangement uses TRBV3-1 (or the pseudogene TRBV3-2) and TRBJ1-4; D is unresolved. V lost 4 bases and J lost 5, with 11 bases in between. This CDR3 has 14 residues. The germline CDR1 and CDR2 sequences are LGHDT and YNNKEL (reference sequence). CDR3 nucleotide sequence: TGTGCCAGCAGCCCCCACCAGTCGAATGAAAAACTGTTTTTT. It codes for CASSPHQSNEKLFF.

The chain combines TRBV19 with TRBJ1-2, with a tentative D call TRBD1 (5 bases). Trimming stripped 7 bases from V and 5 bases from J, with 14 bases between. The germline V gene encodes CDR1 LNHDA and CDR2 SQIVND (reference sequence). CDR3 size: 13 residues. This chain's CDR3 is CASNRLGTYGYTF. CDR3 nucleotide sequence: TGTGCCAGTAACAGACTCGGGACTTATGGCTACACCTTC.

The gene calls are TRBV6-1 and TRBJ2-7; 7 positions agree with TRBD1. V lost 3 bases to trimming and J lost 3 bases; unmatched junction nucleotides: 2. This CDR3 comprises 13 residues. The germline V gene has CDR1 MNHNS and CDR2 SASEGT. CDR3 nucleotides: TGTGCCAGCAGTGAGGACAGGTTCTACGAGCAGTACTTC. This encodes CASSEDRFYEQYF.

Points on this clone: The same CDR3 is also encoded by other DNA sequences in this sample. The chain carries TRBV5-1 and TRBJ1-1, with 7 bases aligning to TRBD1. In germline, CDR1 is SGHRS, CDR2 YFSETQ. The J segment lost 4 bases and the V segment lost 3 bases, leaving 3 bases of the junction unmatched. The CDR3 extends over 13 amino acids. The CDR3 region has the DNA TGCGCCAGCAGCTGGCAGGGGGGCACTGAAGCTTTCTTT. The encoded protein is CASSWQGGTEAFF.

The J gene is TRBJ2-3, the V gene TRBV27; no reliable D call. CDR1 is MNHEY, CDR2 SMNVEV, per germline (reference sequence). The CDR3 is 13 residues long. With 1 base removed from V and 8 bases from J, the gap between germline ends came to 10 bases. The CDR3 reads CASSLFGTPTQYF. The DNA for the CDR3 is TGTGCCAGCAGTTTATTCGGTACTCCTACGCAGTATTTT.

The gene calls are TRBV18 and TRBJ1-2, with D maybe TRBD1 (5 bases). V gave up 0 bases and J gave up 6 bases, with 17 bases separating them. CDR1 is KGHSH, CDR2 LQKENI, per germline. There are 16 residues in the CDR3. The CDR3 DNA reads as TGTGCCAGCTCACCACCGTCACGAGGAGGGGCAGATGGCTACACCTTC. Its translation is CASSPPSRGGADGYTF.

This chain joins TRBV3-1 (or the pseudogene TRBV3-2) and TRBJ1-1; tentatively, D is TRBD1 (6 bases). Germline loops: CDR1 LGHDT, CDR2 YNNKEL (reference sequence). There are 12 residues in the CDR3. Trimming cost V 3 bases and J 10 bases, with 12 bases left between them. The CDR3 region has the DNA TGTGCCAGCAGCCACCTCAGGGGTGTAGCTTTCTTT. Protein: CASSHLRGVAFF.

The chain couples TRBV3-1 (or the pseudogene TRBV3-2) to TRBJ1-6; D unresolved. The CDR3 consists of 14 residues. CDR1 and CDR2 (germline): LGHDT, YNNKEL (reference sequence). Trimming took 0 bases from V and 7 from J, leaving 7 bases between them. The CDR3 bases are TGTGCCAGCAGCCAAGAGGTGCTAAATTCACCCCTCCACTTT. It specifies CASSQEVLNSPLHF.

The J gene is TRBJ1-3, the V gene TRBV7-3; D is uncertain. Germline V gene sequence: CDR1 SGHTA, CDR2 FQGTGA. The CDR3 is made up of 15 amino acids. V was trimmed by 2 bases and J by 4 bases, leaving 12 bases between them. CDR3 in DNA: TGTGCCAGCAGCTTAGGCCCTGGGGAGGGAAACACCATATATTTT. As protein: CASSLGPGEGNTIYF. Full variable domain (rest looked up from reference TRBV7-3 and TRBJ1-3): GAGVSQTPSNKVTEKGKYVELRCDPISGHTALYWYRQSLGQGPEFLIYFQGTGAADDSGLPNDRFFAVRPEGSVSTLKIQRTERGDSAVYLCASSLGPGEGNTIYFGEGSWLTVV.

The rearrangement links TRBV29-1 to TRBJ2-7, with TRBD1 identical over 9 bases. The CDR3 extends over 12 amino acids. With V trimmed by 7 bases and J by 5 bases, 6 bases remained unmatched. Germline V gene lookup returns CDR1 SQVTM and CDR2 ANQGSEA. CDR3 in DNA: TGCAGCGGTCGGACAGGGGTAAACGAGCAGTACTTC. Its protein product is CSGRTGVNEQYF.

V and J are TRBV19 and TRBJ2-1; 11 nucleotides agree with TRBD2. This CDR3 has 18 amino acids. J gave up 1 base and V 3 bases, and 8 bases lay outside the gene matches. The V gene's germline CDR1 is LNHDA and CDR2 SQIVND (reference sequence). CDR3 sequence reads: CASSIGTSGQTSYNEQFF. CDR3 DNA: TGTGCCAGTAGTATCGGGACTAGCGGACAAACATCCTACAATGAGCAGTTCTTC.

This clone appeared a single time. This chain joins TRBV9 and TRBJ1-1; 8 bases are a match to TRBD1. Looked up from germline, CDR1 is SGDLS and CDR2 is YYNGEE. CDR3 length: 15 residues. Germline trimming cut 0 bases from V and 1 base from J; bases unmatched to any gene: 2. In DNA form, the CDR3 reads TGTGCCAGCAGCGTAGGAGGGACAGGGAACACTGAAGCTTTCTTT. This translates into CASSVGGTGNTEAFF.

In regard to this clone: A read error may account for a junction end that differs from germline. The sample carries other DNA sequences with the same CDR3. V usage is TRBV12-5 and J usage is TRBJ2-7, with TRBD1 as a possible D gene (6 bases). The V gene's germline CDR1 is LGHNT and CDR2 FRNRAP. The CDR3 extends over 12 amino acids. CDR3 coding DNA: TGTGCCAGTGGTTCCCCCAGGGGCGAGCAGTACTTC. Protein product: CASGSPRGEQYF.

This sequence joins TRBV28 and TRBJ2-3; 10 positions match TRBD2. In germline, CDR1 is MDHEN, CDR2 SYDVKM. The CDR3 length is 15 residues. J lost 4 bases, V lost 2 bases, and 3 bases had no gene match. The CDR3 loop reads CASSLTSGTPDTQYF. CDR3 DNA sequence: TGTGCCAGCAGTTTAACTAGCGGGACCCCAGATACGCAGTATTTT.

The CDR3, as DNA: TGTGCCTGGAGTGTGGCTAGCGGGAGAGTTAATACGCAGTATTTT. Its translation is CAWSVASGRVNTQYF. J is TRBJ2-3 and V is TRBV30; 10 bases align to TRBD2. The CDR3 runs 15 residues. Trimming at V came to 0 bases and at J to 7 bases, leaving 7 bases not matched to a gene. The germline CDR1 and CDR2 sequences are GTSNPN and SVGIG (reference sequence).

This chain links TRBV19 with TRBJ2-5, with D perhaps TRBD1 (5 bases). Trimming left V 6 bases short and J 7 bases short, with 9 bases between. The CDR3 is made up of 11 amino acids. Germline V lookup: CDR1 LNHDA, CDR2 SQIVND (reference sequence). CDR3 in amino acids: CASRRGATQYF. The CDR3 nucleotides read TGTGCCAGTAGGCGTGGGGCGACCCAGTACTTC.

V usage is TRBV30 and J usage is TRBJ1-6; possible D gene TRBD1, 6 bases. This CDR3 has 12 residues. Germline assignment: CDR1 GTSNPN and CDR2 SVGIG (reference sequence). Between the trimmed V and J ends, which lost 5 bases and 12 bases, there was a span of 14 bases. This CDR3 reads CAWAPNREPLHF. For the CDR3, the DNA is TGTGCCTGGGCCCCAAACAGGGAACCCCTCCACTTT.

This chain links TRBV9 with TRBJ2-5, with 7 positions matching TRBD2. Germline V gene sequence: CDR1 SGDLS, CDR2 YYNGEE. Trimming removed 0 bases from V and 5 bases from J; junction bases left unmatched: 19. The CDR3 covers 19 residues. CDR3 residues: CASSVDPGPRGRDEETQYF. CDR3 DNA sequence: TGTGCCAGCAGCGTAGATCCCGGACCGAGAGGGAGGGACGAGGAGACCCAGTACTTC.

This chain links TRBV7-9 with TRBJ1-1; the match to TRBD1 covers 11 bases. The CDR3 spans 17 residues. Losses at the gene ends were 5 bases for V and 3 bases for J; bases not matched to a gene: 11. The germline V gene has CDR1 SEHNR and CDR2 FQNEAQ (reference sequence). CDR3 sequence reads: CASSPPWTGGWDTEAFF. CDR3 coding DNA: TGTGCCAGCAGCCCCCCCTGGACAGGGGGCTGGGACACTGAAGCTTTCTTT.

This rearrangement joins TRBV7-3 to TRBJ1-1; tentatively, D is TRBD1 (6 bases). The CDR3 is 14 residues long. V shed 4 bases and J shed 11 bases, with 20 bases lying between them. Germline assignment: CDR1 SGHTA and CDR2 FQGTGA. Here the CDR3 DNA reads TGTGCCAGCAGCTCTTCGACAGGCAATAACGAGGCTTTCTTT. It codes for CASSSSTGNNEAFF.

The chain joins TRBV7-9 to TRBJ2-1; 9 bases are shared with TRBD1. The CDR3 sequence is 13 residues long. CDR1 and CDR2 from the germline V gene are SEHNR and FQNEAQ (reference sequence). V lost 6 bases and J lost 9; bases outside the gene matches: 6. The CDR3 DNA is TGTGCCAGCAGGTTCACAGGGGGCATTGAGCAGTTCTTC. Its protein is CASRFTGGIEQFF.

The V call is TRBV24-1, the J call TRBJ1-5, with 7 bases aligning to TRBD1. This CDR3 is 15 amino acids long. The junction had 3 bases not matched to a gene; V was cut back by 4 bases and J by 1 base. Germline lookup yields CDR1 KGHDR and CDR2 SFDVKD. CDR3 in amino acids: CATSDQGVSNQPQHF. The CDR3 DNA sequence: TGTGCCACCAGTGACCAGGGGGTGAGCAATCAGCCCCAGCATTTT.